The 14 T cell receptor beta chains below come from one sample, sequenced in a study of T-cell reconstitution after alpha-beta-depleted transplantation in children. The library targeted TCRbeta and was prepared with unique molecular identifiers. TCRdb re-called the PCR reads with MiXCR, one entry per CDR3 protein. This table holds about a million distinct CDR3 sequences, about 29% found once. Sequenced here: PBMCs, mostly from graft donor cells, sampled 360 days after TCRalphabeta/CD19-depleted stem cell transplant. The receptors shown here come from a boy younger than two who had a stem cell transplant for SCID, so the T cells may come from the graft donor.

This clonotype was seen once. The chain is built from TRBV28 and TRBJ2-5; D could derive from TRBD1 or TRBD2 (6 bases each). Germline loops: CDR1 MDHEN, CDR2 SYDVKM. V was cut by 5 bases and J by 5 bases, with 18 bases left in between. The CDR3 extends over 15 amino acids. In nucleotides, the CDR3 is TGTGCCAGCAGTATTGTGGGGGGCTTCGTGGAGACCCAGTACTTC. Translated, it gives CASSIVGGFVETQYF.

The chain joins TRBV7-2 to TRBJ1-6; D not certain. Looked up from germline, CDR1 is SGHTA and CDR2 is FQGNSA. This CDR3 has 15 amino acids. Trimming removed 2 bases at V and 2 bases at J, with 7 bases between. CDR3 sequence (DNA): TGTGCCAGCAGCTTACGGACGGCCTATAATTCACCCCTCCACTTT. It codes for CASSLRTAYNSPLHF.

The table lists this clonotype with a few counts. The chain is built from TRBV20-1 and TRBJ1-1; tentative D call: TRBD1 (6 bases). This CDR3 is built from 13 residues. Trimming left V 1 base short and J 3 bases short, with 9 bases between. Germline values: CDR1 DFQATT, CDR2 SNEGSKA (reference sequence). In DNA form, the CDR3 reads TGCAGTGCTAGAGGAAACAGGGACACTGAAGCTTTCTTT. This encodes CSARGNRDTEAFF.

V usage is TRBV20-1 and J usage is TRBJ2-2; 8 bases align to TRBD2. This CDR3 comprises 13 residues. V shed 7 bases and J 4 bases; nucleotides not matched to a gene: 5. CDR1 and CDR2 from the germline V gene are DFQATT and SNEGSKA (reference sequence). In DNA, the CDR3 is TGCAGTGTCGCCCGGGGGGGCACCGGGGAGCTGTTTTTT. This sequence encodes CSVARGGTGELFF.

This clonotype has ten or more counts. The CDR3 region has the DNA TGCGCCAGCAGCCTAGCAAGAAACTACTACGAGCAGTACTTC. This codes for CASSLARNYYEQYF. The chain uses TRBV4-1 and TRBJ2-7; D gene unclear. Germline assignment: CDR1 MGHRA and CDR2 YSYEKL. V was clipped by 4 bases and J by 3 bases, with 13 bases between them. The CDR3 loop spans 14 amino acids.

This sequence joins TRBV4-1 and TRBJ1-1; TRBD1 matches 8 bases. The CDR3 length is 15 residues. The J segment lost 2 bases and the V segment lost 4 bases, leaving 6 bases of the junction unmatched. Germline CDR1 is MGHRA and CDR2 is YSYEKL. The CDR3 DNA is TGCGCCAGCAGCCCTATGGGACAGGCAAACACTGAAGCTTTCTTT. This sequence encodes CASSPMGQANTEAFF.

In this sample, this clonotype turned up a few times. The chain recombines TRBV20-1 with TRBJ2-2, with 9 bases that match TRBD1. V trimming: 3 bases; J trimming: 6 bases; junction bases outside the gene matches: 5. The CDR3 has 14 amino acids. Germline V gene lookup returns CDR1 DFQATT and CDR2 SNEGSKA (reference sequence). DNA of the CDR3: TGCAGTGCTAGGGGGACAGGGATGGCCGGGGAGCTGTTTTTT. Protein: CSARGTGMAGELFF.

This chain uses TRBV9 with TRBJ1-1; possible D gene TRBD1, 6 bases. The CDR3 extends over 15 amino acids. The V gene's germline CDR1 is SGDLS and CDR2 YYNGEE. Trimming took off 6 bases at V and 1 base at J, with 16 bases between the two ends. CDR3 loop: CASTRDILRNTEAFF. Written as DNA, the CDR3 is TGTGCCAGCACCCGGGACATTTTACGGAACACTGAAGCTTTCTTT.

The chain uses TRBV7-9 and TRBJ2-7; D is perhaps TRBD1 (6 bases). Trimming left V 5 bases short and J 5 bases short, with 19 bases between. Germline CDR1 SEHNR, CDR2 FQNEAQ (reference sequence). The CDR3 spans 15 residues. This CDR3 is CASSLQGSLGHEQYF. CDR3 sequence (DNA): TGTGCCAGCAGCCTTCAGGGGTCCCTTGGCCACGAGCAGTACTTC.

The chain carries TRBV21-1 and TRBJ2-1; the DNA was not compared with TRBD1, the D call given in the table. TRBV21-1 is tagged as a pseudogene. The length of the CDR3 is 17 residues. The CDR3 DNA follows: TGTGCCAGCAGCAAATACCCGGGGGGAAGAAACTACAATGAGCAGTTCTTC. This codes for CASSKYPGGRNYNEQFF.

The chain couples TRBV10-3 to TRBJ2-7; D perhaps matches TRBD2 (5 bases). CDR1 and CDR2 (germline): ENHRY, SYGVKD. Deletions cut 0 bases from V and 7 bases from J, with 10 bases between. This CDR3 contains 13 residues. CDR3 nucleotides: TGTGCCATCAGTGAGTCGGGAAAGCGGGAGCAGTACTTC. Its protein is CAISESGKREQYF.

This chain connects TRBV20-1 to TRBJ2-3; possibly TRBD2 for D (7 bases). The CDR3 is 15 residues long. Germline V CDR1 and CDR2: DFQATT, SNEGSKA (reference sequence). Here the CDR3 reads CIPRGGGPPTDTQYF. Here the CDR3 DNA reads TGCATCCCGAGGGGGGGCGGTCCCCCCACAGATACGCAGTATTTT.

The chain combines TRBV29-1 with TRBJ2-7; 8 bases are a match to TRBD1. Germline V gene sequence: CDR1 SQVTM, CDR2 ANQGSEA. With 1 base clipped from V and 0 bases from J, the junction kept 5 bases outside the gene matches. The CDR3 totals 15 residues. CDR3 amino acids: CSVEVVGQGSYEQYF. CDR3 nucleotides: TGCAGCGTTGAAGTTGTCGGACAGGGCTCCTACGAGCAGTACTTC.

This chain connects TRBV28 to TRBJ2-2; 8 positions match TRBD1. Trimming at V came to 8 bases and at J to 6 bases, leaving 11 bases not matched to a gene. CDR3 length: 15 amino acids. CDR1 and CDR2 from the germline V gene are MDHEN and SYDVKM. CDR3 loop: CASGHVTGAAGELFF. As DNA, the CDR3 is TGTGCCAGCGGCCACGTGACAGGGGCGGCCGGGGAGCTGTTTTTT.